One sample yielded the 14 T cell receptor beta chains listed below, sequenced in a study of T cells after yellow fever vaccination (dated by TCRdb to about 2019). Libraries were built with 5' RACE. Sequenced using an Illumina NovaSeq 6000. TCRdb reprocessed the public reads (quality trimming at Q25 with fastp, clone calling with MiXCR) and kept in-frame beta chains. One record per CDR3 amino acid sequence lists the most common genes and DNA. A total of 150,000 to 200,000 distinct CDR3 sequences appear in this sample, approximately 9.7% of them only once. Around 40% of the sample rests with the top ten. This sample's treatment or condition label indicates: live attenuated yellow fever vaccine strain. The starting material was CD8+ T cells sorted from PBMCs, obtained 45 days after the yellow fever booster vaccination. These receptors were collected from a man between 18 and 29 years old who received the YFV17D yellow fever vaccine.

The chain combines TRBV11-1 with TRBJ2-4, with D maybe TRBD1 (5 bases). Germline values: CDR1 SGHAT, CDR2 FQDESV (reference sequence). The CDR3 contains 13 residues. V lost 4 bases and J 12 bases, leaving 16 bases between the germline ends. The CDR3 nucleotides are TGTGCCAGCAGCTATGGGCAGGGATGGGCTCAGTACTTC. It codes for CASSYGQGWAQYF.

V is TRBV2 and J is TRBJ2-7, with 8 nucleotides matching TRBD1. CDR3 length: 14 amino acids. V was pared by 6 bases and J by 0 bases, with 4 bases of the junction left unmatched. Germline loops: CDR1 SNHLY, CDR2 FYNNEI. CDR3 in DNA: TGTGCCAGCAGGACCGGGACAGGCTCCTACGAGCAGTACTTC. Translation gives CASRTGTGSYEQYF.

This clonotype was recorded a few times. This chain uses TRBV7-9 with TRBJ2-7; tentatively, D is TRBD2 (6 bases). V lost 5 bases and J 0 bases, leaving 14 bases between the germline ends. Germline V gene lookup returns CDR1 SEHNR and CDR2 FQNEAQ (reference sequence). This CDR3 comprises 15 residues. The CDR3 reads CASSRRDSPSYEQYF. CDR3 nucleotide sequence: TGTGCCAGCAGCCGCCGGGACTCTCCCTCCTACGAGCAGTACTTC. Variable domain in full (rest from reference TRBV7-9 and TRBJ2-7): DTGVSQNPRHKITKRGQNVTFRCDPISEHNRLYWYRQTLGQGPEFLTYFQNEAQLEKSRLLSDRFSAERPKGSFSTLEIQRTEQGDSAMYLCASSRRDSPSYEQYFGPGTRLTVT.

The chain recombines TRBV2 with TRBJ1-1, with TRBD1 as a possible D gene (5 bases). Trimming removed 7 bases at V and 5 bases at J, with 14 bases between. The CDR3 extends over 13 amino acids. Germline V gene lookup returns CDR1 SNHLY and CDR2 FYNNEI. CDR3 DNA: TGTGCCAGCATCGGTCAGGGCGGAACTGAAGCTTTCTTT. It is translated as CASIGQGGTEAFF.

The V and J genes are TRBV4-2 and TRBJ2-1; 10 bases line up with TRBD2. This CDR3 comprises 19 residues. CDR1 is LGHNA, CDR2 YNFKEQ, per germline. The V and J ends lost 2 bases and 2 bases, in that order; junction bases with no gene match: 12. The CDR3 loop is CASSQLSSGGAGTYNEQFF. CDR3 nucleotide sequence: TGTGCCAGCAGCCAATTGTCAAGCGGGGGGGCTGGCACCTACAATGAGCAGTTCTTC.

V and J are TRBV11-2 and TRBJ1-2; D is uncertain. Trimming pared 3 bases from V and 0 bases from J, leaving 8 bases between. CDR3 size: 14 residues. CDR1 is SGHAT, CDR2 FQNNGV, per germline. The CDR3 sequence is CASSFGKANYGYTF. The CDR3 nucleotides read TGTGCCAGCAGCTTTGGCAAAGCTAACTATGGCTACACCTTC.

This clonotype was observed a handful of times. V is TRBV7-9 and J is TRBJ2-3; no firm D call. Germline CDR1 is SEHNR and CDR2 is FQNEAQ (reference sequence). V gave up 0 bases and J gave up 3 bases, with 10 bases separating them. The CDR3 loop spans 15 amino acids. The CDR3 bases are TGTGCCAGCAGCTTAGCCGCCATAGAAACAGATACGCAGTATTTT. Protein sequence: CASSLAAIETDTQYF.

This clonotype was observed a handful of times. V and J are TRBV12-3 or TRBV12-4 and TRBJ1-1; 10 positions agree with TRBD1. V lost 6 bases to trimming and J lost 11 bases; unmatched junction nucleotides: 6. The CDR3 runs 12 residues. The CDR3 nucleotides are TGTGCCAGCAGCTGGGGGGGACAGGGGGCTTTCTTT. Protein product: CASSWGGQGAFF.

There are a few counts of this clonotype. The chain combines TRBV29-1 with TRBJ2-3, with D possibly called TRBD1 or TRBD2 (5 bases each). V lost 6 bases and J lost 2, with 15 bases in between. CDR3 size: 14 residues. Germline V lookup: CDR1 SQVTM, CDR2 ANQGSEA. The DNA for the CDR3 is TGCAGCGTCGTGCCCGGGGCCAACACAGATACGCAGTATTTT. Its protein is CSVVPGANTDTQYF.

This clonotype was counted between two and nine times. The chain links TRBV28 to TRBJ2-1; D tentatively fits TRBD1 or TRBD2 (5 bases each). Trimming removed 10 bases from V and 6 bases from J, with 19 bases in between. This CDR3 comprises 14 residues. Germline loops: CDR1 MDHEN, CDR2 SYDVKM. This CDR3 is CATINRDGLNEQFF. The CDR3 region has the DNA TGTGCCACCATTAACCGGGACGGACTCAATGAGCAGTTCTTC.

This clonotype was counted between two and nine times. V and J are TRBV28 and TRBJ1-3; no reliable D call. Germline CDR1 and CDR2: MDHEN and SYDVKM. The germline V and J ends were trimmed by 7 bases and 4 bases, with 11 bases remaining between them. The CDR3 extends over 13 amino acids. The CDR3 DNA reads TGTGCCAGCACTGCAATACGGGGAAACACCATATATTTT. This encodes CASTAIRGNTIYF.

The V gene is TRBV9, the J gene TRBJ1-6; perhaps TRBD1 as D (5 bases). The CDR3 covers 14 residues. V was trimmed by 2 bases and J by 6 bases, leaving 9 bases between them. Looked up from germline, CDR1 is SGDLS and CDR2 is YYNGEE. Here the CDR3 reads CASSVDRLNSPLHF. CDR3 DNA sequence: TGTGCCAGCAGCGTTGACAGACTTAATTCACCCCTCCACTTT.

This clonotype occurred a few times. The chain carries TRBV29-1 and TRBJ2-7; D may match TRBD1 or TRBD2 (7 bases each). The length of the CDR3 is 13 residues. CDR1 is SQVTM and CDR2 is ANQGSEA in the germline V gene. Trimming removed 5 bases from V and 5 bases from J, with 16 bases in between. The CDR3 reads CSVWQGGLNEQYF. In nucleotides, the CDR3 is TGCAGCGTTTGGCAGGGGGGGCTCAACGAGCAGTACTTC.

CDR3 sequence (DNA): TGTGCCAGCAGTCGTCGGGGCTTAATGAACACTGAAGCTTTCTTT. Translation gives CASSRRGLMNTEAFF. V gene TRBV28 combines with J gene TRBJ1-1, with a tentative D call TRBD1 (5 bases). The CDR3 extends over 15 amino acids. V was shortened by 5 bases and J by 0 bases, with 13 bases between the two germline ends. Germline V gives CDR1 MDHEN, CDR2 SYDVKM.